This T cell receptor (beta chain) was sequenced in a study of blood T cell repertoires in COVID-19. Overall study: Sites in the United States, Italy and Spain provided acute and convalescent COVID-19 samples.

Authors' processing steps: It was from reference gene primer amplification that nucleated cell counts were estimated. Repertoires were generated with immunoSEQ multiplex PCR, while TCRdb's copy carries only in-frame clones and drops some. V, J and clone size were drawn from that table, and D and trimming were deduced from the DNA. Of fewer than 200,000 clones in the sample, 80% to 90% are singletons; the top ten hold about 7.3%. The sequencing input was PBMCs or T cells enriched from blood (not recorded which). This sequence was found in a man in his fifties who had recovered from COVID-19.

The CDR3 nucleotides read TGCGCCAGCAGCAGGACAGGGTTCGGTCATGAGACCCAGTACTTC. It codes for CASSRTGFGHETQYF. The chain combines TRBV5-1 with TRBJ2-5; 8 bases line up with TRBD1. Germline V CDR1 and CDR2: SGHRS, YFSETQ. The CDR3 contains 15 residues. Germline trimming cut 4 bases from V and 5 bases from J; bases unmatched to any gene: 10.